This T cell receptor (beta chain) was captured in a study of T-cell reconstitution after alpha-beta-depleted transplantation in children. During its preparation, the TCRbeta library received unique molecular identifiers. Each CDR3 protein is one row after TCRdb ran MiXCR on the PCR reads. The sample records fewer than 550,000 distinct CDR3 sequences, roughly 16% being singletons. The CDR3 is 16 amino acids. Study observations and caveats: T-cell counts and diversity at one year post-transplant came mainly from newly produced T cells. About two months after transplant, alpha-beta T cells reportedly came from several hundred expanded graft clones. The origin of high day-60 TCRbeta diversity in some patients lay in surviving recipient T cells and thymic progenitors.

Only a few counts were recorded for this clonotype. Its cognate antigen is unknown. The sequenced sample was PBMCs, mostly from graft donor cells, obtained 360 days after TCRalphabeta/CD19-depleted stem cell transplant. The chain recombines TRBV21-1 with TRBJ2-2; whether TRBD1, the table's D call, matches the DNA was not checked. TRBV21-1 is a recognized pseudogene. This clonotype was obtained from a boy under three years old who had a stem cell transplant for Wiskott-Aldrich syndrome, so the T cells may come from the graft donor. CDR3 region: CASSKPGSADTGELFF. DNA of the CDR3: TGTGCCAGCAGCAAACCGGGCAGCGCCGACACCGGGGAGCTGTTTTTT.